The T cell receptor beta chain described here comes from a study of cytomegalovirus exposure and HLA in healthy donors. V shed 2 bases, J shed 7 bases, and the junction held 5 bases outside the gene matches. Germline CDR1 is LNHDA and CDR2 is SQIVND (reference sequence). The length of the CDR3 is 14 residues. Details on this clone: Its antigen is still unknown.

Study results and limitations: While the bulk of TCR sequences proved rare, some public TCRs turned up in many donors. In the analysis, some V segments, TRBV6-2 and TRBV6-3 included, were excluded as indistinguishable.

Use of 60 Vbeta and 13 Jbeta primers characterized the PCR. Clones were read by immunoSEQ multiplex PCR, and TCRdb kept only the in-frame ones, dropping some. The sample has under 70,000 clones, over 70% seen once. Sequenced material: PBMCs. The origin of this receptor is a male donor in good health and CMV-seropositive. The rearrangement joins TRBV19 to TRBJ2-1; 7 bases line up with TRBD1. CDR3 amino acids: CASSIWDRGNEQFF. As DNA, the CDR3 is TGTGCCAGTAGTATATGGGACAGAGGGAATGAGCAGTTCTTC. Combining the CDR3 with reference TRBV19 and TRBJ2-1 gives the whole variable domain DGGITQSPKYLFRKEGQNVTLSCEQNLNHDAMYWYRQDPGQGLRLIYYSQIVNDFQKGDIAEGYSVSREKKESFPLTVTSAQKNPTAFYLCASSIWDRGNEQFFGPGTRLTVL.